This T cell receptor beta chain was captured in a study of shared clonotypes between healthy human individuals (dated by TCRdb to the early 2020s). Study-wide context: A couple of women and a few men aged 18 to 49 years were included in the cohort. To increase sequencing depth and limit assay-specific biases, different laboratories used diverse techniques to prepare libraries and sequence TCR repertoires. Per donor, three plates each were used for CD4 naive and CD4 memory, two for CD8 naive, and one for CD8 memory. Each donor's leukapheresis produced roughly between roughly 0.94 and 9.5 billion PBMCs. To estimate repertoire size and how much clonotypes are shared between individuals, the study performed deep sequencing of blood TCR repertoires from roughly five healthy adults.

What the authors observed across the whole study: Clonotypes shared by all four sorted-subset donors showed higher generation probabilities than non-shared clonotypes. Approximately 4.8% of naive CD4, 3.5% of naive CD8, approximately 2.2% of memory CD4, and 0.4% of memory CD8 clonotypes were shared across several donors. Even with the large sequencing depth, rarefaction of the sorted-subset datasets indicated that sequencing was incomplete. Based on pairwise subsampling, the degree of clonotype sharing among donors was expected to be affected by sequencing depth. Naive subsets generally had larger estimated clonotype richness than memory subsets. The genetic and exposure-history diversity represented was limited by the small number of donors. Sampling was restricted to blood, and TCR repertoires in tissues likely differ from the TCR repertoires found in blood.

Remarks on this clone: Its antigen remains undetermined. No per-base quality is available; no much larger clone lies one base away.

Healthy HIV-negative adults with no recently reported acute infections or vaccinations were included as donors. Every donor was a Caucasian adult residing in Nashville, Tennessee, USA. CD4+ T cells were enriched by magnetic negative selection, after which naive cells were positively selected on CD45RA and the negative fraction was taken as the memory subset. Blood was collected by leukapheresis, and PBMCs were isolated by Ficoll-Histopaque density gradient centrifugation and then cryopreserved in liquid nitrogen vapor phase. Purity and quantity of every magnetically sorted T cell population were checked by analytical flow cytometry. Genomic DNA was isolated from every sorted fraction and measured by UV absorbance on a Nanodrop 2000c. Deletion took 0 bases off V and 4 bases off J, with a span of 11 bases between the germline ends. Including cysteine and phenylalanine, the CDR3 has 15 amino acids. The sequence is cut down to CDR3 DNA, 45 bases in frame from base 1. Sequences SGDLS (CDR1) and YYNGEE (CDR2) are obtained from the germline V gene.

TCR CDR3 regions were amplified from genomic DNA by multiplex PCR using the deep immunoSEQ assay. Genomic DNA extracted from each cell subset was distributed evenly over all wells of several immunoSEQ 96-well plates, and each plate served as one replicate. For sorted subsets, about 200 ng genomic DNA, equal to about 30,000 T cell genomes, was loaded into each replicate PCR. The purified libraries were quantified using a Qubit 3.0 fluorometer, sized with a Bioanalyzer 2100, and then quantified again using the KAPA Library Quantification kit. Every immunoSEQ 96-well plate was sequenced on a dedicated single-read 150-cycle Illumina NextSeq 550 flow cell. The study's own analysis went as follows. Because the immunoSEQ output held only junctional sequences and lacked quality scores, the filtering could not match the filtering applied to full-length reads. To assign V/J genes and CDR3, sequences were annotated against IMGT germline references using PyIR, a Python wrapper for IgBLAST v1.9. Any read was removed if the V/J assignment was weak (E-value above 1e-6), the CDR3 was missing, or the read contained stop codons, out-of-frame junctions, or ambiguous translated residues. A V3J clonotype was defined by an identical inferred V gene, J gene, and CDR3 amino acid sequence. Percentage overlap between repertoires was calculated by dividing the number of shared unique clonotypes by the size of the smaller repertoire. Richness of each repertoire was evaluated using RTK rarefaction, the Chao1 estimator, and Recon v2.1 estimates of unobserved clonotypes. For all TCRbeta clonotypes obtained by the gDNA method from a few donors, generation probabilities were computed with OLGA. TCRdb obtained this table from immuneACCESS and retained in-frame rearrangements with V and J assigned. These tables miss some clones; where compared with another copy, unresolved V genes account for less than half of the shortfall, and the remainder is unexplained. D and trimming were read from the DNA, whereas the V and J calls and clone size are those reported in that table. This sample is represented by roughly 2.2 million clones; approximately 90% of them were singletons. Of the sample, around 0.35% is held by the ten largest clones.

The rearranged chain carries TRBV9 and TRBJ2-1; the D gene is perhaps TRBD1, on 6 matching bases. The source material was naive CD4+ T cells from PBMCs. The cell subset or site label corresponds to: CD45RA+ positively selected. The sequence came from a man younger than 35 in good health. Some clones in this sample may be carry-over from other donors' samples. The CDR3 has the sequence CASSVGGPDYNEQFF. The nucleotide sequence is TGTGCCAGCAGCGTAGGGGGGCCAGATTACAATGAGCAGTTCTTC.